Shown below are 7 T cell receptor beta chains from a single sample sequenced in a study of cytomegalovirus exposure and HLA in healthy donors. A multiplex PCR was run with 60 Vbeta primers and 13 Jbeta primers. Repertoires were generated with immunoSEQ multiplex PCR, while TCRdb's copy carries only in-frame clones and drops some. The data show almost 65,000 clones, with under 85% seen just once and around 5.1% held by the top ten. Sequences were obtained from PBMCs. These receptors originate from a male donor in good health and CMV-seropositive.

CDR3 DNA sequence: TGTGCCAGCACCGAGACAGGGATCCATGGCTACACCTTC. This translates into CASTETGIHGYTF. This chain links TRBV6-5 with TRBJ1-2; 7 nucleotides match TRBD1. The CDR3 consists of 13 residues. From germline, CDR1 is MNHEY and CDR2 SVGAGI. Unmatched junction bases numbered 8, after V lost 7 bases and J lost 6 bases.

In nucleotides, the CDR3 is TGTGCCAGCAGTGAGGAGGACGGCTCTGGAAACACCATATATTTT. It specifies CASSEEDGSGNTIYF. The chain employs TRBV6-1 and TRBJ1-3; D unresolved. Trimming removed 3 bases at V and 0 bases at J, with 9 bases between. There are 15 residues in the CDR3. Germline V lookup: CDR1 MNHNS, CDR2 SASEGT.

The chain links TRBV5-1 to TRBJ2-2; D is unclear. Trimming pared 2 bases from V and 1 base from J, leaving 6 bases between. Per the germline V gene, CDR1 is SGHRS and CDR2 is YFSETQ. The CDR3 contains 14 residues. CDR3 nucleotides: TGCGCCAGCAGCTTTTCAGGGAACACCGGGGAGCTGTTTTTT. Residues: CASSFSGNTGELFF.

The chain links TRBV2 to TRBJ2-7, with TRBD1 matching 7 bases. There are 13 residues in the CDR3. V trimming: 7 bases; J trimming: 2 bases; junction bases outside the gene matches: 5. Germline CDR1 SNHLY, CDR2 FYNNEI. CDR3 nucleotide sequence: TGTGCCAGCAACCCAGGGGGTACCTACGAGCAGTACTTC. Its translation is CASNPGGTYEQYF.

The J gene is TRBJ2-2, the V gene TRBV7-9; 7 nucleotides match TRBD1. This CDR3 comprises 18 residues. Trimming cost V 5 bases and J 7 bases; bases outside gene matches: 19. CDR1 is SEHNR and CDR2 is FQNEAQ in the germline V gene (reference sequence). CDR3 coding DNA: TGTGCCAGCAGCCCATTACCGTTCGACAGGGTCTTCGGCGGGGAGCTGTTTTTT. It codes for CASSPLPFDRVFGGELFF.

CDR3 protein: CASSPPGTGVMDGYTF. CDR3 nucleotide sequence: TGTGCCAGCTCACCTCCCGGGACAGGGGTAATGGATGGCTACACCTTC. V usage is TRBV18 and J usage is TRBJ1-2, with 10 bases aligning to TRBD1. Germline CDR1 reads KGHSH; CDR2 reads LQKENI. The CDR3 has 16 residues. Trimming at V came to 3 bases and at J to 6 bases, leaving 10 bases not matched to a gene.

CDR3 amino acids: CASSYLGGAWTDTQYF. The CDR3 coding sequence is TGTGCCAGCAGTTACCTCGGGGGGGCCTGGACAGATACGCAGTATTTT. The V gene is TRBV6-6, the J gene TRBJ2-3; 8 positions agree with TRBD2. Germline V gives CDR1 MNHNY, CDR2 SVGAGI (reference sequence). Losses at the gene ends were 2 bases for V and 3 bases for J; bases not matched to a gene: 7. This CDR3 spans 16 amino acids.